The T cell receptor beta chain under discussion was sequenced for a study of beta chain features in type 1 diabetes. Study overall: Sorted cells numbering some 110 million were examined across all samples.

As every portion of the isolated RNA was reverse transcribed, the sequencing read expressed TCRB transcripts. About 3.57 million reads were obtained on average from naive, central memory and regulatory T cell samples. Profiled with immunoSEQ multiplex PCR; TCRdb holds only in-frame clones, not every one. Here the sample spans 130,000 to 150,000 clones, 48% being singletons. CDR3 length: 16 amino acids. Germline CDR1 is MDHEN and CDR2 is SYDVKM. Trimming cost V 5 bases and J 14 bases; bases outside gene matches: 14. In this sample, this clone turned up once. What it recognizes is unknown. Study outcomes and limitations: PCR might show a preference for shorter templates, equally across patients and controls.

Cell sorting via CD45RO/CCR7/CD25/CD127/CD95/CD27 was performed to obtain CD4+ naive, central memory, regulatory and stem cell-like memory cells. V is TRBV28 and J is TRBJ1-6; 11 positions agree with TRBD1. Sequenced input: Tregs from blood. The sequence was collected from a young man in good health. The chain's CDR3 is CASSPMWTGGPISLHF. The CDR3 DNA is TGTGCCAGCAGTCCCATGTGGACAGGGGGCCCTATATCCCTCCACTTT.